The 4 T cell receptor beta chains in this list originate from one sample, sequenced in a study of shared clonotypes between healthy human individuals. Repertoires were generated with immunoSEQ multiplex PCR, while TCRdb's copy carries only in-frame clones and drops some. The repertoire holds 950,000 to 1,100,000 clones, with about 74% as singletons. The sample consisted of memory CD4+ T cells sorted from blood. Subset meaning: CD45RA-negative fraction. Receptor source: a man aged 18-30 years in good health.

This chain connects TRBV4-1 to TRBJ2-3, with D tentatively TRBD1 (7 bases). The CDR3 spans 21 residues. The V end lost 4 bases, the J end lost 2 bases, and 31 bases lay between the germline ends. Per the germline V gene, CDR1 is MGHRA and CDR2 is YSYEKL. CDR3 sequence: CASSRNPGGWIDTLDTDTQYF. CDR3 in DNA: TGCGCCAGCAGCCGAAACCCAGGGGGGTGGATAGACACCCTCGACACAGATACGCAGTATTTT.

The CDR3 sequence: CASSSRQADLYEQYF. The CDR3 bases are TGTGCCAGCAGCTCCCGACAGGCAGACCTCTACGAGCAGTACTTC. This sequence joins TRBV7-2 and TRBJ2-7; D is possibly TRBD1 (6 bases). Germline V gene lookup returns CDR1 SGHTA and CDR2 FQGNSA. This CDR3 has 15 amino acids. V shed 4 bases and J shed 3 bases, with 16 bases lying between them.

This chain uses TRBV6-5 with TRBJ1-6; 7 bases map to TRBD1. Germline trimming cut 2 bases from V and 10 bases from J; bases unmatched to any gene: 5. Germline V gene data show CDR1 as MNHEY and CDR2 as SVGAGI. This CDR3 region has 14 residues. The CDR3 DNA is TGTGCCAGCAGTTACGAGGGGGCAGGGTCACCCCTCCACTTT. This codes for CASSYEGAGSPLHF.

The chain links TRBV6-1 to TRBJ2-1; 7 bases agree with TRBD1. Germline values: CDR1 MNHNS, CDR2 SASEGT. V was clipped by 10 bases and J by 0 bases; unmatched bases: 9. The CDR3 has 15 residues. As DNA, the CDR3 is TGTGCCACCGCAGAGGACAGGAGCTCCTACAATGAGCAGTTCTTC. This sequence encodes CATAEDRSSYNEQFF.